Below are 7 T cell receptor beta chains sequenced from a single sample in a study of read filtering for tumor transcriptome and immune sequencing. From 300 to 400 ng of RNA, a library with molecular barcoded alpha/delta and beta/gamma adaptors was made. TCRdb reanalysed the reads using MiXCR and keeps one entry per CDR3 protein. The top ten clones hold over 12% of a sample with approximately 61,000 distinct CDR3 sequences, roughly 18% of them seen once. The sequenced sample was a population of CD138-negative cells sorted from bone marrow. Source of these receptors: a donor aged 40 or older with multiple myeloma.

This clonotype was picked up a small number of times. The V and J genes are TRBV20-1 and TRBJ1-1; 7 bases agree with TRBD1. V shed 2 bases and J 5 bases; nucleotides not matched to a gene: 8. CDR3 length: 14 amino acids. In germline, CDR1 is DFQATT, CDR2 SNEGSKA (reference sequence). CDR3 sequence reads: CSARKTGVGTEAFF. CDR3 bases: TGCAGTGCTAGAAAAACAGGGGTAGGTACTGAAGCTTTCTTT.

This chain uses TRBV6-1 with TRBJ1-6; 7 nucleotides agree with TRBD1. The length of the CDR3 is 13 residues. V lost 8 bases, J lost 8 bases, and 6 bases stayed unmatched. The germline CDR1 and CDR2 sequences are MNHNS and SASEGT. The CDR3, as DNA: TGTGCCAGCGACAGACAGGGTGATTCACCCCTCCACTTT. Translating it yields CASDRQGDSPLHF.

Turning to this clonotype: Relative to the germline gene, one junction end is altered; a read error may explain this. This chain links TRBV7-2 with TRBJ1-4; D possibly corresponds to TRBD1 (6 bases). This CDR3 comprises 13 residues. Germline CDR1 reads SGHTA; CDR2 reads FQGNSA. For the CDR3, the DNA is TGTGCCTGCAGCTTAGACAGGCGTGAAAAACTGTTCTTT. Translating it yields CACSLDRREKLFF.

This clonotype was counted at least ten times. The J gene is TRBJ2-3, the V gene TRBV9; the D call may be TRBD1 or TRBD2 (5 bases each). CDR1 and CDR2 from the germline V gene are SGDLS and YYNGEE. This CDR3 contains 14 residues. Trimming pared 3 bases from V and 5 bases from J, leaving 13 bases between. CDR3: CASSAGPSGDTQYF. In DNA, the CDR3 is TGTGCCAGCAGCGCGGGACCGTCCGGAGATACGCAGTATTTT. The whole variable domain, filled in from reference TRBV9 and TRBJ2-3, reads DSGVTQTPKHLITATGQRVTLRCSPRSGDLSVYWYQQSLDQGLQFLIQYYNGEERAKGNILERFSAQQFPDLHSELNLSSLELGDSALYFCASSAGPSGDTQYFGPGTRLTVL.

This clonotype was recorded many times. The chain combines TRBV5-6 with TRBJ2-2, with D possibly being TRBD1 (6 bases). The CDR3 contains 15 residues. In germline, CDR1 is SGHDT, CDR2 YYEEEE. Trimming took 5 bases from V and 4 from J, leaving 15 bases between them. The CDR3 DNA sequence: TGTGCCAGCAGTTCGGACCAAGGGGGCACCGGGGAGCTGTTTTTT. This sequence encodes CASSSDQGGTGELFF.

This clonotype has ten or more counts. This chain uses TRBV29-1 with TRBJ1-5; D is unclear. Germline values: CDR1 SQVTM, CDR2 ANQGSEA. The CDR3 totals 14 residues. The V and J ends lost 6 bases and 0 bases respectively, with 12 bases between them. CDR3 DNA sequence: TGCAGCGTCGCCGTTAGTAATAGCAATCAGCCCCAGCATTTT. Its translation: CSVAVSNSNQPQHF.

The gene calls are TRBV11-2 and TRBJ1-1, with unresolved D. Trimming took 5 bases from V and 5 from J, leaving 18 bases between them. The CDR3 sequence is 15 residues long. Germline values: CDR1 SGHAT, CDR2 FQNNGV. CDR3 residues: CASSISPTSGTEAFF. The CDR3, as DNA: TGTGCCAGCAGCATCTCCCCGACCTCGGGGACTGAAGCTTTCTTT.